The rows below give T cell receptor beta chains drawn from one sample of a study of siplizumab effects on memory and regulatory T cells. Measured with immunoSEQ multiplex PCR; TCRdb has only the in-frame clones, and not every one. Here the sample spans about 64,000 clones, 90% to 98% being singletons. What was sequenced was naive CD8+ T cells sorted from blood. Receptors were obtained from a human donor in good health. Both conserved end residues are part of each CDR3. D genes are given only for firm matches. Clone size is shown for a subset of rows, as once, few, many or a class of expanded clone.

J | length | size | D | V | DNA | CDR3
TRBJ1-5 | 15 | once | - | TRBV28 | TGTGCCAGCAGTTTATCCCTGTATAGCAATCAGCCCCAGCATTTT | CASSLSLYSNQPQHF
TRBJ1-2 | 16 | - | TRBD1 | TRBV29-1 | TGCAGCGTTGAAGGGACACAGGGGGAACTTAACTATGGCTACACCTTC | CSVEGTQGELNYGYTF
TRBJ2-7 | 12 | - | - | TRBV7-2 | TGTGCCAGCAGCCCGACAGACTACGAGCAGTACTTC | CASSPTDYEQYF
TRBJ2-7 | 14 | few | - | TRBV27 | TGTGCCAGCAGTTTGGCGGTTGGGAGTTACGAGCAGTACTTC | CASSLAVGSYEQYF
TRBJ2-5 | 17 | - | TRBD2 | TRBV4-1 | TGCGCCAGCAGCCCACGGACTAGCGGGGGGGCGTGGGAGACCCAGTACTTC | CASSPRTSGGAWETQYF
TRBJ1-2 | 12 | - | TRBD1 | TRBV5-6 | TGTGCCAGCGCGACAGGGGTGAGAGGCTACACCTTC | CASATGVRGYTF
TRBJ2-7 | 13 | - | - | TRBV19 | TGTGCCAGTAGTATAGGGGGCCCCAACGAGCAGTACTTC | CASSIGGPNEQYF
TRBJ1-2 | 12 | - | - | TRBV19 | TGTGCCAGTAGTATCAGCCCCGATGGCTACACCTTC | CASSISPDGYTF
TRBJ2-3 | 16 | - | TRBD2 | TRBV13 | TGTGCCAGCAGCACTGAAGCGGGGGGTTACACAGATACGCAGTATTTT | CASSTEAGGYTDTQYF
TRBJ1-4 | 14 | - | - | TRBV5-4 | TGTGCCAGCAGCTTGACTCAGGGGTCTGAAAAACTGTTTTTT | CASSLTQGSEKLFF
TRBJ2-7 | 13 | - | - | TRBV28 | TGTGCCAGCAAGGTTGCCGGGGCCTACGAGCAGTACTTC | CASKVAGAYEQYF
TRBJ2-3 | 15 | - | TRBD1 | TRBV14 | TGTGCCAGCAGCCATACAGGGGGGAGCACAGATACGCAGTATTTT | CASSHTGGSTDTQYF
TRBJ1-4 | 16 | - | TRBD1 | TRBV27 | TGTGCCAGCAGTACCCTTACAGGGGTCTTAAATGAAAAACTGTTTTTT | CASSTLTGVLNEKLFF
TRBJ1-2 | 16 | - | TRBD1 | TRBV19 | TGTGCCAGTAGTATAGGCGCACAGGGGGCGAGCTCAGGCTACACCTTC | CASSIGAQGASSGYTF
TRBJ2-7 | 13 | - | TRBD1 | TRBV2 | TGTGCCAGCAGTTTGACAGGGGCCTACGAGCAGTACTTC | CASSLTGAYEQYF
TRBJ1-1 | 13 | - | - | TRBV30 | TGTGCCTGGAGGTCGGACGGGAACACTGAAGCTTTCTTT | CAWRSDGNTEAFF
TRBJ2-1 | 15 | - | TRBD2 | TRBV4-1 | TGCGCCAGCACCCCTAGCGGGGGGATTTACAATGAGCAGTTCTTC | CASTPSGGIYNEQFF
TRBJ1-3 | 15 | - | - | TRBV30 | TGTGCCTGGGTCCCCGCAGGGTACTCTGGAAACACCATATATTTT | CAWVPAGYSGNTIYF
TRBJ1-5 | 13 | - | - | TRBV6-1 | TGTGCCAGCAGTGAGGCCCCTAGTCAGCCCCAGCATTTT | CASSEAPSQPQHF
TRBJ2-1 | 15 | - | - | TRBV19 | TGTGCCAGTAGTATTGGGCAGGGGGGGTACAATGAGCAGTTCTTC | CASSIGQGGYNEQFF
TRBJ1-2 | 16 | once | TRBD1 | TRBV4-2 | TGTGCCAGCAGCCCCGCCCCGACGACAGGGAGTGACGGCTACACCTTC | CASSPAPTTGSDGYTF
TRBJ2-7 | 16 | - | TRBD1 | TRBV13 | TGTGCCAGCAGCAACGCCTTGGGGACAGACGCCTACGAGCAGTACTTC | CASSNALGTDAYEQYF
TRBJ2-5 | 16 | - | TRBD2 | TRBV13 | TGTGCCAGCAGCTTATTTCAAGCGGGGGTCCAAGAGACCCAGTACTTC | CASSLFQAGVQETQYF
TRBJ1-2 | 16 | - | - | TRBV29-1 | TGCAGCGTTGAAGAGACGGTGGCGGGTGGGGACTATGGCTACACCTTC | CSVEETVAGGDYGYTF
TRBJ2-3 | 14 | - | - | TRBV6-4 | TGTGCCAGCAGTGACTCAGGAAACACAGATACGCAGTATTTT | CASSDSGNTDTQYF
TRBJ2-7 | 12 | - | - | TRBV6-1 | TGTGCCAGCAGTGAAGAGTACGTATTACGGTACTTC | CASSEEYVLRYF
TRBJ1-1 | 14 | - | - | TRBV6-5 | TGTGCCAGCAGCTTACCTCAGGGGAACACTGAAGCTTTCTTT | CASSLPQGNTEAFF
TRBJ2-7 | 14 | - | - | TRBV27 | TGTGCCAGCAGACCTTACCGGGACACCTACGAGCAGTACTTC | CASRPYRDTYEQYF
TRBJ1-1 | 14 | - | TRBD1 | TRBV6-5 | TGTGCCAGCAGTTACGCCGGGACAGGGACTGAAGCTTTCTTT | CASSYAGTGTEAFF
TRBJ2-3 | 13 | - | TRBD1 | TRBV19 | TGTGCCAGTACATCGACAGGGGCAGATACGCAGTATTTT | CASTSTGADTQYF
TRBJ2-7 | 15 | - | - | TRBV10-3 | TGTGCCATCAGTGTGCTGGTAGCGGCCCTGAGGGAGCAGTACTTC | CAISVLVAALREQYF
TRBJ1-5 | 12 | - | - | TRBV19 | TGTGCCAGTACCAAGCCGGGGACGCCCCAGCATTTT | CASTKPGTPQHF
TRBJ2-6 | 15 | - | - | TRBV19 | TGTGCCAGTAGTCCCTATAACTCTGGGGCCAACGTCCTGACTTTC | CASSPYNSGANVLTF
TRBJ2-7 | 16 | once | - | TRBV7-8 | TGTGCCAGCAGCTTAAGACCCACACACGCGGCCTACGAGCAGTACTTC | CASSLRPTHAAYEQYF
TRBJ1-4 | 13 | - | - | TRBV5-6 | TGTGCCAGCAGCTCTGACTCACAGGAAAAACTGTTTTTT | CASSSDSQEKLFF
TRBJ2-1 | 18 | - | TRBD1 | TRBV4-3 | TGCGCCAGCAGCCAAGATCTCGTTAGGACAGGGTATGGAAATGAGCAGTTCTTC | CASSQDLVRTGYGNEQFF
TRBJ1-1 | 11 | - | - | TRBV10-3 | TGTGCCATCAGTGGAGACACTGAAGCTTTCTTT | CAISGDTEAFF
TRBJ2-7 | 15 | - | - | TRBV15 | TGTGCCACCAGCAGAGAGCAAACAGGGAATTACGAGCAGTACTTC | CATSREQTGNYEQYF
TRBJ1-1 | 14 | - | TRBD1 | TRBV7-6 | TGTGCCAGCAGGGGACAGGGCCCGAACACTGAAGCTTTCTTT | CASRGQGPNTEAFF
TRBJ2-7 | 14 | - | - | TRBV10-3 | TGTGCCATCAGTGAGTTGACGGGGGCGGGGGAGCAGTACTTC | CAISELTGAGEQYF
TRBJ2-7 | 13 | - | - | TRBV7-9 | TGTGCCAGCAGCTTGGGACTGGCCTACGAGCAGTACTTC | CASSLGLAYEQYF
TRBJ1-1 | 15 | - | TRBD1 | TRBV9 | TGTGCCAGCACCTCGACAGGGGGCGCGGATACTGAAGCTTTCTTT | CASTSTGGADTEAFF
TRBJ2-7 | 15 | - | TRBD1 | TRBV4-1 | TGCGCCAGCAGCCAAGGCCGACAGGGGTTCTACGAGCAGTACTTC | CASSQGRQGFYEQYF
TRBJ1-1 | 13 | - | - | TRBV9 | TGTGCCACCTCAGCAACAGGAGGCACTGAAGCTTTCTTT | CATSATGGTEAFF
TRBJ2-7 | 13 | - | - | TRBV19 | TGTGCCAGTAGTATAGTCCTAGCCTACGAGCAGTACTTC | CASSIVLAYEQYF